This entry lists 20 T cell receptor beta chains sequenced from one sample in a study of blood T cell repertoires in COVID-19. Using immunoSEQ multiplex PCR, the repertoire was profiled, and TCRdb retains in-frame clones only, with some absent. The sample has over 100,000 clones; roughly 88% are singletons. The material sequenced was peripheral blood. The receptors were sampled from a man aged 40-50 years with acute or convalescent COVID-19.

This rearrangement joins TRBV5-1 to TRBJ2-7; TRBD2 might be the D (5 bases). This CDR3 region has 12 residues. Trimming removed 5 bases from V and 2 bases from J, with 8 bases in between. Germline values: CDR1 SGHRS, CDR2 YFSETQ. Here the CDR3 DNA reads TGCGCCAGCAGGGACGGGGCCTACGAGCAGTACTTC. Translated, it gives CASRDGAYEQYF.

The chain uses TRBV5-1 and TRBJ1-3; D not resolved. The CDR3 is 16 residues long. Germline V CDR1 and CDR2: SGHRS, YFSETQ. Trimming shortened V by 0 bases and J by 0 bases, and 10 bases separated the two germline ends. CDR3: CASSLDDIVSGNTIYF. The CDR3 DNA reads TGCGCCAGCAGCTTGGACGACATAGTCTCTGGAAACACCATATATTTT.

The count of this clone is one. The chain has TRBV19 and TRBJ1-5, with 7 positions matching TRBD1. The length of the CDR3 is 17 residues. Germline CDR1 and CDR2: LNHDA and SQIVND (reference sequence). V trimming: 3 bases; J trimming: 4 bases; junction bases outside the gene matches: 12. CDR3 nucleotides: TGTGCCAGTAGTATTCCGAAGAGGGACAGACTTAATCAGCCCCAGCATTTT. Translating gives CASSIPKRDRLNQPQHF. Full variable domain (remainder filled in from reference TRBV19 and TRBJ1-5): DGGITQSPKYLFRKEGQNVTLSCEQNLNHDAMYWYRQDPGQGLRLIYYSQIVNDFQKGDIAEGYSVSREKKESFPLTVTSAQKNPTAFYLCASSIPKRDRLNQPQHFGDGTRLSIL.

The V call is TRBV7-8, the J call TRBJ1-4, with TRBD1 matching 7 bases. Germline V gives CDR1 SGHVS, CDR2 FQNEAQ. V trimming: 5 bases; J trimming: 8 bases; junction bases outside the gene matches: 8. The CDR3 has 14 amino acids. The CDR3: CASSRGGVGEKLFF. In DNA, the CDR3 is TGTGCCAGCAGCCGAGGGGGCGTAGGAGAAAAACTGTTTTTT.

The chain employs TRBV18 and TRBJ1-2, with 7 bases matching TRBD1. CDR1 and CDR2 (germline): KGHSH, LQKENI. This CDR3 has 14 residues. The J segment lost 6 bases and the V segment lost 2 bases, leaving 6 bases of the junction unmatched. The CDR3: CASSPGGQTNGYTF. The DNA for the CDR3 is TGTGCCAGCTCACCAGGGGGACAGACTAATGGCTACACCTTC.

This chain connects TRBV15 to TRBJ1-4; TRBD1 aligns across 8 bases. The length of the CDR3 is 15 residues. Germline V lookup: CDR1 LNHNV, CDR2 YYDKDF (reference sequence). Trimming cost V 5 bases and J 7 bases; bases outside gene matches: 9. The CDR3 DNA follows: TGTGCCACCAGCTGGACCAGGGGGCCTGTTGAAAAACTGTTTTTT. This gives the protein CATSWTRGPVEKLFF.

The chain employs TRBV6-5 and TRBJ1-2; TRBD1 aligns across 7 bases. CDR1 is MNHEY, CDR2 SVGAGI, per germline. J was trimmed by 3 bases and V by 0 bases; bases with no gene match: 1. This CDR3 comprises 14 residues. CDR3 nucleotides: TGTGCCAGCAGTTACTCGGGACAGTACTATGGCTACACCTTC. Its translation is CASSYSGQYYGYTF.

The V gene is TRBV27, the J gene TRBJ2-7; TRBD2 matches at 8 bases. Germline loops: CDR1 MNHEY, CDR2 SMNVEV (reference sequence). V gave up 5 bases and J gave up 6 bases; unmatched junction bases: 12. The CDR3 contains 15 residues. The CDR3 DNA follows: TGTGCCAGCAGTCCACCCAATTCGGGAGGGTTCGAGCAGTACTTC. Its translation is CASSPPNSGGFEQYF.

The rearrangement links TRBV6-2 or TRBV6-3 to TRBJ1-3, with 8 bases aligning to TRBD1. The CDR3 sequence is 16 residues long. V was pared by 5 bases and J by 1 base, with 7 bases of the junction left unmatched. Germline lookup yields CDR1 MNHEY and CDR2 SVGEGT. The CDR3 DNA reads as TGTGCCAGCAGTCGCGGACAGGGTTTTTCTGGAAACACCATATATTTT. Translated, it gives CASSRGQGFSGNTIYF.

This rearrangement joins TRBV3-1 (or the pseudogene TRBV3-2) to TRBJ1-2; tentative D call: TRBD1 (5 bases). Germline V gene sequence: CDR1 LGHDT, CDR2 YNNKEL (reference sequence). This CDR3 is 14 amino acids long. Trimming shortened V by 1 base and J by 2 bases, and 8 bases separated the two germline ends. CDR3 region: CASSQGGGNYGYTF. DNA for the CDR3: TGTGCCAGCAGCCAAGGCGGGGGGAACTATGGCTACACCTTC.

This CDR3 is CASFPGQRSPLHF. As DNA, the CDR3 is TGTGCCAGCTTTCCGGGACAACGATCACCCCTCCACTTT. V gene TRBV6-5 combines with J gene TRBJ1-6; D possibly corresponds to TRBD1 (6 bases). Trimming left V 8 bases short and J 10 bases short, with 15 bases between. Germline CDR1 and CDR2: MNHEY and SVGAGI. The CDR3 totals 13 residues.

This chain joins TRBV4-2 and TRBJ2-5, with 9 positions matching TRBD2. This CDR3 has 16 residues. Germline V gene lookup returns CDR1 LGHNA and CDR2 YNFKEQ. V shed 0 bases and J 5 bases; nucleotides not matched to a gene: 7. This CDR3 is CASSQDLTSGRETQYF. As DNA, the CDR3 is TGTGCCAGCAGCCAAGACCTCACTAGCGGGCGGGAGACCCAGTACTTC.

The V and J genes are TRBV10-1 and TRBJ2-1; D possibly corresponds to TRBD2 (6 bases). Deletions cut 5 bases from V and 9 bases from J, with 17 bases between. The germline CDR1 and CDR2 sequences are WNHNN and SYGVQD (reference sequence). There are 14 residues in the CDR3. The CDR3 coding sequence is TGCGCCAGCAGTAAAAATGGACTATCAATTGAGCAGTTCTTC. Its protein product is CASSKNGLSIEQFF.

This rearrangement joins TRBV5-4 to TRBJ2-7, with 8 positions matching TRBD1. This CDR3 is 14 amino acids long. The J segment lost 4 bases and the V segment lost 2 bases, leaving 5 bases of the junction unmatched. Germline CDR1 is SGHNT and CDR2 is YYREEE (reference sequence). DNA for the CDR3: TGTGCCAGCAGCTTACAGGACAGGGAGTACGAGCAGTACTTC. Protein: CASSLQDREYEQYF.

This chain links TRBV7-2 with TRBJ2-7, with D perhaps matching TRBD1 (5 bases). This CDR3 is 13 amino acids long. The germline V gene has CDR1 SGHTA and CDR2 FQGNSA. The V and J ends lost 3 bases and 3 bases respectively, with 9 bases between them. The CDR3 nucleotides read TGTGCCAGCAGCTTCGACAGATTCTACGAGCAGTACTTC. Amino acids: CASSFDRFYEQYF.

The CDR3, as DNA: TGCGCCAGCAGCCAAGATGCGGCTAGCGGGAGAAGAGGTAGAGCGGAGACCCAGTACTTC. This gives the protein CASSQDAASGRRGRAETQYF. The chain links TRBV4-1 to TRBJ2-5; the match to TRBD2 covers 10 bases. This CDR3 has 20 residues. CDR1 is MGHRA, CDR2 YSYEKL, per germline. The trim removed 0 bases at V and 5 bases at J, leaving 18 bases unmatched.

The chain joins TRBV15 to TRBJ1-2; D might be TRBD1 (6 bases). Germline V gene lookup returns CDR1 LNHNV and CDR2 YYDKDF (reference sequence). CDR3 length: 15 amino acids. V was shortened by 0 bases and J by 4 bases, with 12 bases between the two germline ends. CDR3 in amino acids: CATSRDQGRTYGYTF. In DNA form, the CDR3 reads TGTGCCACCAGCAGAGATCAGGGGCGCACCTATGGCTACACCTTC.

The genes are TRBV12-3 or TRBV12-4 and TRBJ2-1; D call uncertain. The V gene lost 2 bases and the J gene lost 5 bases, with 7 bases spanning the gap. The CDR3 runs to 13 residues. The CDR3 bases are TGTGCCAGCAGTTTAACCGCGAACAATGAGCAGTTCTTC. It codes for CASSLTANNEQFF.

The DNA for the CDR3 is TGTGCCTGGAGTCGGTATCCACTCATTGAGCAGTTCTTC. Translated, it gives CAWSRYPLIEQFF. The chain combines TRBV30 with TRBJ2-1; D uncertain. Trimming cost V 2 bases and J 9 bases, with 14 bases left between them. The CDR3 has 13 amino acids. Per germline, CDR1 GTSNPN and CDR2 SVGIG (reference sequence). The complete variable domain, with remaining parts taken from reference TRBV30 and TRBJ2-1, reads SQTIHQWPATLVQPVGSPLSLECTVEGTSNPNLYWYRQAAGRGLQLLFYSVGIGQISSEVPQNLSASRPQDRQFILSSKKLLLSDSGFYLCAWSRYPLIEQFFGPGTRLTVL.

The genes are TRBV4-1 and TRBJ1-4, with a weak D call TRBD1 (6 bases). CDR3 length equals 16 residues. The V and J ends lost 5 bases and 0 bases respectively, with 13 bases between them. The germline gives CDR1 MGHRA, CDR2 YSYEKL. CDR3 DNA sequence: TGCGCCAGCAGCTTAAGAGGGGGTACAACTAATGAAAAACTGTTTTTT. This encodes CASSLRGGTTNEKLFF.